This entry lists 28 T cell receptor beta chains sequenced from one sample in a study of T cells after yellow fever vaccination. MiXCR, run by TCRdb on the 5' RACE reads, gives a single entry per CDR3 protein. The data hold tens of thousands of distinct CDR3 sequences, with about 6.6% observed a single time. Material: CD8+ T cells sorted from PBMCs, obtained less than 6 days after the first yellow fever vaccination. Receptors originate from a man in his late teens or twenties who received the YFV17D yellow fever vaccine.

This clonotype appeared many times. V and J are TRBV20-1 and TRBJ1-2; possible D gene TRBD1, 5 bases. Between the trimmed V and J ends, which lost 0 bases and 4 bases, there was a span of 12 bases. The CDR3 contains 14 residues. Germline lookup yields CDR1 DFQATT and CDR2 SNEGSKA (reference sequence). This chain's CDR3 is CSARDEGLSYGYTF. CDR3 DNA sequence: TGCAGTGCTAGAGATGAGGGACTGAGCTATGGCTACACCTTC.

V and J are TRBV4-1 and TRBJ2-1; D may be TRBD1 (5 bases). Germline V gene sequence: CDR1 MGHRA, CDR2 YSYEKL. Trimming removed 1 base from V and 8 bases from J, with 15 bases in between. There are 15 residues in the CDR3. The CDR3 coding sequence is TGCGCCAGCAGCCAAGTACCTGCTCAAGGGGATGAGCAGTTCTTC. Amino acids: CASSQVPAQGDEQFF.

In its sample, this clonotype was seen a few times. The gene calls are TRBV29-1 and TRBJ2-1, with D possibly TRBD1 on 6 matching bases. The CDR3 consists of 14 residues. Germline CDR1 and CDR2: SQVTM and ANQGSEA. Deletions cut 6 bases from V and 8 bases from J, with 20 bases between. The CDR3, as DNA: TGCAGCGTGGATTCAGGGGAAGCGGCGGATGAGCAGTTCTTC. As protein: CSVDSGEAADEQFF.

The chain couples TRBV5-1 to TRBJ1-1; D call uncertain. Germline V CDR1 and CDR2: SGHRS, YFSETQ. V gave up 0 bases and J gave up 0 bases, with 9 bases separating them. This CDR3 has 15 residues. CDR3 region: CASSLGRRLNTEAFF. CDR3 nucleotide sequence: TGCGCCAGCAGCTTGGGACGGCGGCTGAACACTGAAGCTTTCTTT.

This clonotype occurred a few times. The V gene is TRBV7-9, the J gene TRBJ1-1; D is ambiguous. CDR1 SEHNR and CDR2 FQNEAQ come from the germline V gene (reference sequence). The length of the CDR3 is 12 residues. V was shortened by 5 bases and J by 8 bases, with 12 bases between the two germline ends. CDR3 region: CASSSGRIEAFF. CDR3 in DNA: TGTGCCAGCAGCAGCGGTAGGATAGAAGCTTTCTTT.

There are many counts of this clonotype. The rearrangement uses TRBV5-1 and TRBJ2-7; a possible D gene is TRBD2 (5 bases). The length of the CDR3 is 15 residues. The germline V gene encodes CDR1 SGHRS and CDR2 YFSETQ. V was pared by 4 bases and J by 0 bases, with 14 bases between. The CDR3 protein is CASSRGVRDSYEQYV. CDR3 in DNA: TGCGCCAGCAGCCGCGGCGTCCGGGACTCCTACGAGCAGTACGTC.

This clonotype was picked up a small number of times. The chain couples TRBV7-9 to TRBJ2-7; D is perhaps TRBD1 or TRBD2 (5 bases each). This CDR3 has 15 residues. Trimming pared 4 bases from V and 6 bases from J, leaving 19 bases between. Per germline, CDR1 SEHNR and CDR2 FQNEAQ (reference sequence). CDR3 in DNA: TGTGCCAGCAGCTCCCGGGACCGACCGGGTACCGAGCAGTACTTC. Translated: CASSSRDRPGTEQYF.

This clonotype was detected many times. J is TRBJ2-3 and V is TRBV12-3 or TRBV12-4; no definite D call. V lost 3 bases, J lost 0 bases, and 10 bases lay in between. The CDR3 has 15 amino acids. The CDR3 is CASSFVSPSTDTQYF. As DNA, the CDR3 is TGTGCCAGCAGTTTTGTCAGCCCTAGCACAGATACGCAGTATTTT.

This sequence joins TRBV27 and TRBJ2-2; D is possibly TRBD1 (5 bases). There are 14 residues in the CDR3. Deletions cut 8 bases from V and 1 base from J, with 11 bases between. In germline, CDR1 is MNHEY, CDR2 SMNVEV (reference sequence). This CDR3 is CASCQTGNTGELFF. CDR3 DNA sequence: TGTGCCAGCTGCCAAACAGGGAACACCGGGGAGCTGTTTTTT.

This clonotype was seen many times. The gene calls are TRBV3-1 and TRBJ2-7; 12 nucleotides line up with TRBD2. Germline CDR1 reads LGHDT; CDR2 reads YNNKEL (reference sequence). J lost 4 bases, V lost 1 base, and 2 bases had no gene match. The length of the CDR3 is 15 residues. CDR3 in DNA: TGTGCCAGCAGCCAAGGGACTAGCGGGGCTTACGAGCAGTACTTC. Translating it yields CASSQGTSGAYEQYF.

At least ten counts were recorded for this clonotype. This chain uses TRBV12-3 or TRBV12-4 with TRBJ1-5, with TRBD1 as a possible D gene (6 bases). The V end was cut by 3 bases, the J end by 7 bases, with 13 bases between. This CDR3 comprises 14 residues. CDR3 protein: CASSLAGRGQPQHF. CDR3 bases: TGTGCCAGCAGTTTGGCGGGAAGGGGGCAGCCCCAGCATTTT.

This clonotype was found a few times. The V gene is TRBV9, the J gene TRBJ2-5, with D possibly matching TRBD2 (6 bases). CDR3 length: 15 residues. V was clipped by 4 bases and J by 4 bases, with 17 bases between them. Germline-derived CDR1 and CDR2 are SGDLS and YYNGEE. CDR3 sequence reads: CASSTTENGGETQYF. CDR3 nucleotide sequence: TGTGCCAGCAGCACTACAGAGAACGGGGGAGAGACCCAGTACTTC.

This clonotype is hyperexpanded (1% or more) by share. This rearrangement joins TRBV12-3 or TRBV12-4 to TRBJ2-2; D is uncertain. The CDR3 contains 16 residues. Trimming cost V 7 bases and J 2 bases, with 17 bases left between them. The CDR3 bases are TGTGCCAGCACACACCTTCGGAACATCAACACCGGGGAGCTGTTTTTT. Protein product: CASTHLRNINTGELFF.

Many counts were recorded for this clonotype. The CDR3 DNA follows: TGCAGTGCACCTAGCGGGGGGGGTTACGAGCAGTACGTC. This codes for CSAPSGGGYEQYV. The chain couples TRBV20-1 to TRBJ2-7, with 12 bases fitting TRBD2. V dropped 6 bases and J dropped 4; count of bases not matched to a gene: 4. The CDR3 sequence is 13 residues long. Germline V lookup: CDR1 DFQATT, CDR2 SNEGSKA (reference sequence).

Concerning this clonotype itself: Just one base apart from a much larger clone, this may be a read error. The chain joins TRBV4-3 to TRBJ2-3, with D possibly TRBD2 on 5 matching bases. The CDR3 length is 16 residues. Germline CDR1 LGHNA, CDR2 YSLEER. The V and J ends lost 7 bases and 3 bases respectively, with 20 bases between them. The CDR3 sequence: CASTISLAWGTDTQYF. The CDR3 bases are TGCGCCAGCACCATTTCCTTAGCGTGGGGAACAGATACGCAGTATTTT.

This clonotype was detected ten times or more. The CDR3 bases are TGCGCCAGCAGCCAAGAGGCCAGCTACGAGCAGTACGTC. Its translation: CASSQEASYEQYV. This chain connects TRBV4-1 to TRBJ2-7; D call uncertain. Germline V CDR1 and CDR2: MGHRA, YSYEKL. Trimming cost V 0 bases and J 3 bases, with 6 bases left between them. The CDR3 is 13 amino acids.

This clonotype was counted ten times or more. The V call is TRBV21-1, the J call TRBJ1-1; the tabulated D call, TRBD1, remains unverified against the DNA. TRBV21-1 is tagged as a pseudogene. The CDR3 is made up of 18 amino acids. The CDR3 DNA sequence: TGTGCCAGCAGCAAAAACCCCCCGGCAGGGTGGGGGAACACTGAAGCTTTCTTT. It codes for CASSKNPPAGWGNTEAFF.

J is TRBJ1-5 and V is TRBV4-1; D gene ambiguous. V shed 4 bases and J shed 1 base, with 11 bases lying between them. CDR1 and CDR2 from the germline V gene are MGHRA and YSYEKL. This CDR3 contains 15 residues. Here the CDR3 reads CASSRRWVSNQPQHF. In nucleotides, the CDR3 is TGCGCCAGCAGCCGGCGGTGGGTGAGCAATCAGCCCCAGCATTTT.

This clonotype was recorded a few times. Here the CDR3 reads CASSFLPGGFSTNTQYF. Here the CDR3 DNA reads TGTGCCAGCAGCTTTCTGCCAGGTGGATTTAGCACGAATACGCAGTATTTT. This rearrangement joins TRBV7-9 to TRBJ2-3; D uncertain. Trimming took off 3 bases at V and 7 bases at J, with 23 bases between the two ends. The CDR3 length is 17 residues. Germline loops: CDR1 SEHNR, CDR2 FQNEAQ (reference sequence).

The CDR3 bases are TGTGCCAGCAGCGATCCAGGGGGTGACACTGAAGCTTTCTTT. Protein product: CASSDPGGDTEAFF. This sequence joins TRBV9 and TRBJ1-1, with TRBD1 matching over 7 bases. This CDR3 region has 14 residues. V trimming: 3 bases; J trimming: 3 bases; junction bases outside the gene matches: 5. CDR1 and CDR2 from the germline V gene are SGDLS and YYNGEE.

This clonotype was detected ten times or more. One junction end disagrees with the germline gene, perhaps due to a read error. The chain has TRBV12-3 or TRBV12-4 and TRBJ1-3, with D possibly matching TRBD1 (5 bases). CDR3 length equals 16 residues. CDR3 bases: TGTGCCAGCAGACTTCCGGGACTGAGTTCTGAAAACACCATATATTTT. Residues: CASRLPGLSSENTIYF.

This clonotype has just a few counts. The J gene is TRBJ1-5, the V gene TRBV6-2 or TRBV6-3, with 7 bases fitting TRBD1. Per germline, CDR1 MNHEY and CDR2 SVGEGT. V trimming: 5 bases; J trimming: 9 bases; junction bases outside the gene matches: 10. The CDR3 sequence is 14 residues long. The CDR3 protein is CASSPTGWFAPQHF. The CDR3 coding sequence is TGTGCCAGCAGTCCGACAGGGTGGTTCGCGCCCCAGCATTTT.

This clonotype was recorded a few times. V and J are TRBV25-1 and TRBJ2-5; D remains ambiguous. Germline CDR1 and CDR2: MGHDK and SYGVNS. The CDR3 covers 13 residues. Trimming took 4 bases from V and 2 from J, leaving 8 bases between them. CDR3 in amino acids: CASSGWRQETQYF. CDR3 bases: TGTGCCAGCAGTGGTTGGCGTCAAGAGACCCAGTACTTC.

This clonotype was picked up many times. This chain connects TRBV7-6 to TRBJ2-7; D gene uncertain. The CDR3 is 15 residues long. V gave up 1 base and J gave up 2 bases, with 12 bases separating them. Germline V lookup: CDR1 SGHVS, CDR2 FNYEAQ. The CDR3 DNA sequence: TGTGCCAGCAGCTTAGGTCGGACGGCAGCCTACGAGCAGTACTTC. Residues: CASSLGRTAAYEQYF.

This clonotype was detected only a few times. The chain employs TRBV4-1 and TRBJ2-1, with D possibly matching TRBD1 (6 bases). CDR3 length equals 17 residues. V lost 0 bases, J lost 4 bases, and 16 bases lay in between. Germline lookup yields CDR1 MGHRA and CDR2 YSYEKL. This chain's CDR3 is CASSQDRMGAIYNEQFF. As DNA, the CDR3 is TGCGCCAGCAGCCAAGATCGTATGGGGGCAATATACAATGAGCAGTTCTTC.

To note about this clonotype: A clone one base away is much larger, so this may be a read error. The rearrangement joins TRBV4-2 to TRBJ2-1; 11 nucleotides match TRBD2. The CDR3 covers 15 residues. Trimming cost V 4 bases and J 9 bases; bases outside gene matches: 8. Germline V gene data show CDR1 as LGHNA and CDR2 as YNFKEQ. In nucleotides, the CDR3 is TGTGCCAGCAGCCCGGGACTAGCGGCGGGGCGTGAGCAGTTCTTC. It yields the protein CASSPGLAAGREQFF.

This clonotype was counted only a few times. The chain couples TRBV6-5 to TRBJ1-1, with TRBD1 as a possible D gene (6 bases). There are 13 residues in the CDR3. V lost 5 bases and J 4 bases, leaving 11 bases between the germline ends. The germline V gene encodes CDR1 MNHEY and CDR2 SVGAGI. The CDR3 DNA sequence: TGTGCCAGCAGTCGGGGGGCGGTCACTGAAGCTTTCTTT. Translation: CASSRGAVTEAFF.

This clonotype has a count of ten or more. The chain carries TRBV20-1 and TRBJ1-2; D is uncertain. V lost 6 bases and J 6 bases, leaving 17 bases between the germline ends. CDR1 is DFQATT, CDR2 SNEGSKA, per germline (reference sequence). CDR3 size: 13 residues. The CDR3 protein is CSAILHTVDGYTF. CDR3 bases: TGCAGTGCCATTCTTCACACAGTCGATGGCTACACCTTC.